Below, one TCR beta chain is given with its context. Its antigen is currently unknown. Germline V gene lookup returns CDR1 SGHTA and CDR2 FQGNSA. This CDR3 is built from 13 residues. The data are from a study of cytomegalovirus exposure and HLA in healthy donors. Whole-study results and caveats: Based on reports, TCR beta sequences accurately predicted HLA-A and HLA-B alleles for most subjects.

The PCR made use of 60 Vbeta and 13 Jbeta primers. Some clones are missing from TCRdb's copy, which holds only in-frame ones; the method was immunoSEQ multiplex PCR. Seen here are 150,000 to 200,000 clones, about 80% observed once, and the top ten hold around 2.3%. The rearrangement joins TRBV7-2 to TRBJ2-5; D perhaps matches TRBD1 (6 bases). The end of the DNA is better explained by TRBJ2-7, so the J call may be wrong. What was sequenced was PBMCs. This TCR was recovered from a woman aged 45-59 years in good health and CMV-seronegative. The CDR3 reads CASSPRQVGEQYF. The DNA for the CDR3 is TGTGCCAGCAGCCCGCGACAGGTCGGCGAGCAGTACTTC.